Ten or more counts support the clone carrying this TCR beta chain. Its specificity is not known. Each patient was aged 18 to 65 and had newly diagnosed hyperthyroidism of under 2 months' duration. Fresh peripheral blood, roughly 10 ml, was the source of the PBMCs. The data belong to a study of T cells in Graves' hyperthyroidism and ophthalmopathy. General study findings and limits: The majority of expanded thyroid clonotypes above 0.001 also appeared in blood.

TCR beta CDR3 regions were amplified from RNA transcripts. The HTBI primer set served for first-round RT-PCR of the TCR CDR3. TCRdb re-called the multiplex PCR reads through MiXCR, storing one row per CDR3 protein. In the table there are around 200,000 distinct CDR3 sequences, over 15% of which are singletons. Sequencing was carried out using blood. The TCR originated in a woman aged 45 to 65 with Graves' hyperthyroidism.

CDR3 sequence: CASSGRQSTNQPQHF. CDR3 nucleotide sequence: TGTGCCAGCAGCGGACGACAGTCTACCAATCAGCCCCAGCATTTT. The chain combines TRBV2 with TRBJ1-5; D is possibly TRBD1 (5 bases). With 6 bases removed from V and 3 bases from J, the gap between germline ends came to 15 bases. The CDR3 sequence is 15 residues long. The V gene's germline CDR1 is SNHLY and CDR2 FYNNEI.